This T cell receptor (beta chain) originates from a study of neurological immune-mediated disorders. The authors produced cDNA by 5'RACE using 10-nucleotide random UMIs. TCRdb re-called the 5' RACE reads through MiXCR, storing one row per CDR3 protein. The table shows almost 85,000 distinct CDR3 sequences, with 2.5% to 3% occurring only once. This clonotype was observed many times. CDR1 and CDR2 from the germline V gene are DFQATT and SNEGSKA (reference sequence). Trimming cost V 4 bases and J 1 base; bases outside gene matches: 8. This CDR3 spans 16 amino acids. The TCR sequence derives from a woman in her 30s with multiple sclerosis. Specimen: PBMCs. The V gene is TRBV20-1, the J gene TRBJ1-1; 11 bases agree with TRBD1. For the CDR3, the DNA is TGCAGTGCTAAAGGACAGGGGGCACCCAAGAACACTGAAGCTTTCTTT. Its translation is CSAKGQGAPKNTEAFF.